This section outlines one TCR beta chain sequence together with its context. Its antigen remains unknown. This CDR3 is built from 17 residues. In germline, CDR1 is SGHKS, CDR2 YYEKEE (reference sequence). V shed 4 bases and J 1 base; nucleotides not matched to a gene: 6. The sample is drawn from a study of cytomegalovirus exposure and HLA in healthy donors. Primers for the PCR totalled 60 Vbeta and 13 Jbeta. Method: immunoSEQ multiplex PCR; TCRdb's copy keeps in-frame clones and lacks some. The sample records roughly 110,000 clones, 65% to 85% being singletons. General study points: A later analysis revealed that TCR association rates differed between HLA loci, peaking at DRB1 and bottoming out at HLA-C. What TCR beta sequences reportedly achieved was accurate prediction of HLA-A and HLA-B alleles in most subjects.

Sequencing was done on a sample of PBMCs. The clonotype originates from a male donor in good health and CMV-seropositive. The rearrangement uses TRBV5-5 and TRBJ2-1; 12 positions match TRBD1. The CDR3 here is CASSAGTGGLSYNEQFF. Written as DNA, the CDR3 is TGTGCCAGCAGCGCAGGGACAGGGGGCTTATCCTACAATGAGCAGTTCTTC.